The clone carrying this TCR beta chain has ten or more counts. Its matching antigen is unknown. The CDR3 sequence is 12 residues long. Trimming shortened V by 6 bases and J by 6 bases, and 12 bases separated the two germline ends. These data originate in a study of response to subunit inactivated influenza vaccine. Study observations and caveats: Each seasonal influenza vaccination recruits few new T cells, the authors suggested.

TCRdb used MiXCR to reprocess the RT-PCR reads, holding one entry per CDR3 protein. The sample has 500,000 to 600,000 distinct CDR3 sequences, less than 15% seen once. This sequence joins TRBV12-3 or TRBV12-4 and TRBJ2-7; the D gene could be TRBD1 or TRBD2 (5 bases each). The sample consisted of PBMCs from blood, taken roughly 12 days after vaccination. The receptor comes from a man over 45 who received an inactivated influenza vaccine. This CDR3 is CASSHHGGEQYF. The CDR3 region has the DNA TGTGCCAGCAGCCATCATGGGGGCGAGCAGTACTTC.